These T cell receptor beta chains were read from a single sample in a study of blood T cell repertoires in COVID-19. Here immunoSEQ multiplex PCR was the method, and the copy in TCRdb shows in-frame clones only, minus some. This sample yields around 140,000 clones, of which roughly 83% are seen a single time; under 1.5% belongs to the top ten. Source material: peripheral blood. Receptors originate from a man between 60 and 70 years old with acute or convalescent COVID-19. CDR3s include the opening cysteine and the closing phenylalanine or tryptophan. The D gene is left open where the match is weak. Clone size, where shown, is once, few, many, or a class for clones that have expanded.

J: TRBJ2-1; V: TRBV24-1; size: -; D: -; CDR3: CATSDVNEQFF; DNA: TGTGCCACCAGTGATGTAAATGAGCAGTTCTTC
J: TRBJ2-3; V: TRBV29-1; size: -; D: TRBD2; CDR3: CSVGLAGGTDTQYF; DNA: TGCAGCGTTGGACTAGCGGGGGGCACAGATACGCAGTATTTT
J: TRBJ1-3; V: TRBV29-1; size: -; D: -; CDR3: CSVPVGHTIYF; DNA: TGCAGCGTTCCGGTGGGGCACACCATATATTTT
J: TRBJ2-3; V: TRBV9; size: few; D: -; CDR3: CASSVSGLTDTQYF; DNA: TGTGCCAGCAGCGTTAGCGGACTCACAGATACGCAGTATTTT
J: TRBJ1-2; V: TRBV19; size: -; D: TRBD1; CDR3: CASSILGDRVGYTF; DNA: TGTGCCAGTAGTATTCTCGGCGACAGGGTCGGCTACACCTTC
J: TRBJ1-6; V: TRBV7-6; size: once; D: -; CDR3: CASSLGGLDRFNSPLHF; DNA: TGTGCCAGCAGCTTAGGAGGACTAGACAGATTCAATTCACCCCTCCACTTT
J: TRBJ2-1; V: TRBV2; size: -; D: TRBD1; CDR3: CASRGRGRDYPTMGELF; DNA: TGTGCCAGCAGGGGCAGGGGGCGAGATTACCCCACAATGGGGGAGCTCTTC
J: TRBJ1-1; V: TRBV9; size: once; D: -; CDR3: CASSVVLGVSTEAFF; DNA: TGTGCCAGCAGCGTAGTATTAGGGGTGAGCACTGAAGCTTTCTTT
J: TRBJ2-7; V: TRBV9; size: once; D: TRBD1; CDR3: CASSPGGPYEQYF; DNA: TGTGCCAGCAGCCCAGGGGGCCCCTACGAGCAGTACTTC
J: TRBJ1-2; V: TRBV28; size: -; D: TRBD1; CDR3: CASVPGTGLGGYTF; DNA: TGTGCCAGCGTCCCCGGGACAGGGCTAGGTGGCTACACCTTC
J: TRBJ2-5; V: TRBV7-6; size: -; D: -; CDR3: CASGGTLGETQYF; DNA: TGTGCCAGCGGCGGGACTCTGGGGGAGACCCAGTACTTC
J: TRBJ2-1; V: TRBV27; size: -; D: -; CDR3: CATGPEGSYNEQFF; DNA: TGTGCCACCGGACCCGAGGGCTCCTACAATGAGCAGTTCTTC
J: TRBJ1-4; V: TRBV5-1; size: few; D: TRBD1; CDR3: CASHLGQGNEKLFF; DNA: TGCGCCAGCCACTTGGGACAGGGAAATGAAAAACTGTTTTTT
J: TRBJ2-5; V: TRBV12-3/TRBV12-4; size: -; D: -; CDR3: CASSHSIQETQYF; DNA: TGTGCCAGCAGTCACAGTATCCAAGAGACCCAGTACTTC
J: TRBJ1-1; V: TRBV5-1; size: -; D: -; CDR3: CASSLEGLGAITEAFF; DNA: TGCGCCAGCAGCTTGGAAGGGCTGGGGGCGATCACTGAAGCTTTCTTT
J: TRBJ2-7; V: TRBV18; size: -; D: -; CDR3: CASSESKTKPYEQYF; DNA: TGTGCCAGCTCAGAAAGCAAGACTAAGCCCTACGAGCAGTACTTC
J: TRBJ2-4; V: TRBV24-1; size: -; D: -; CDR3: CATSDPCWVTSIIQYF; DNA: TGTGCCACCAGTGATCCCTGTTGGGTCACTAGTATCATTCAGTACTTC
J: TRBJ2-7; V: TRBV6-1; size: -; D: TRBD2; CDR3: CASSESRASGSYEQYF; DNA: TGTGCCAGCAGTGAAAGTAGGGCTAGCGGCTCCTACGAGCAGTACTTC
J: TRBJ2-7; V: TRBV29-1; size: -; D: -; CDR3: CSVGEGVSSYEQYF; DNA: TGCAGCGTTGGGGAGGGGGTAAGCTCCTACGAGCAGTACTTC
J: TRBJ2-3; V: TRBV3-1/TRBV3-2; size: -; D: TRBD1; CDR3: CASSHSTGTGFGDTQYF; DNA: TGTGCCAGCAGCCACAGCACCGGGACAGGGTTCGGCGATACGCAGTATTTT
J: TRBJ2-3; V: TRBV7-2; size: -; D: TRBD1; CDR3: CASSRDRGYTDTQYF; DNA: TGTGCCAGCAGCCGTGACAGGGGCTACACAGATACGCAGTATTTT
J: TRBJ2-2; V: TRBV28; size: -; D: -; CDR3: CASRSGLINTGELFF; DNA: TGTGCCAGCAGATCGGGACTCATAAACACCGGGGAGCTGTTTTTT
J: TRBJ2-7; V: TRBV5-1; size: -; D: -; CDR3: CASSLGFGGSSYEQYF; DNA: TGCGCCAGCAGCTTGGGTTTTGGGGGGAGCTCCTACGAGCAGTACTTC
J: TRBJ2-7; V: TRBV19; size: -; D: TRBD1; CDR3: CASSNARDRAQEQYF; DNA: TGTGCCAGTAGTAATGCCCGGGACAGGGCTCAAGAGCAGTACTTC
J: TRBJ2-2; V: TRBV3-1/TRBV3-2; size: -; D: TRBD2; CDR3: CASSLSVTSGRYLTGELFF; DNA: TGTGCCAGCAGCTTAAGCGTCACTAGCGGGAGGTACCTCACCGGGGAGCTGTTTTTT
J: TRBJ2-1; V: TRBV6-5; size: once; D: TRBD2; CDR3: CASIISGRAHEQFF; DNA: TGTGCCAGCATTATTAGCGGGAGGGCCCATGAGCAGTTCTTC
J: TRBJ2-1; V: TRBV14; size: -; D: -; CDR3: CASRRDGVPYNEQFF; DNA: TGTGCCAGCAGACGAGACGGAGTCCCCTACAATGAGCAGTTCTTC
J: TRBJ1-5; V: TRBV5-1; size: -; D: -; CDR3: CASSEGGNNQPQHF; DNA: TGCGCCAGCAGCGAGGGAGGGAACAATCAGCCCCAGCATTTT
J: TRBJ2-7; V: TRBV19; size: -; D: -; CDR3: CASSILSGKANEQYF; DNA: TGTGCCAGTAGTATTTTATCAGGGAAGGCTAACGAGCAGTACTTC
J: TRBJ2-5; V: TRBV12-3/TRBV12-4; size: -; D: TRBD2; CDR3: CASRTSGRETQYF; DNA: TGTGCCAGCAGAACTAGCGGGAGGGAGACCCAGTACTTC
J: TRBJ2-7; V: TRBV24-1; size: -; D: TRBD1; CDR3: CATSEATGLQYF; DNA: TGTGCCACCAGTGAGGCGACAGGGTTGCAGTACTTC
J: TRBJ2-2; V: TRBV19; size: -; D: -; CDR3: CASSDPTRGNTGELFF; DNA: TGTGCCAGTAGTGATCCGACCAGGGGGAACACCGGGGAGCTGTTTTTT
J: TRBJ2-7; V: TRBV5-4; size: -; D: TRBD1; CDR3: CASTLHGQGIPYEQYF; DNA: TGTGCCAGCACCCTACATGGACAGGGGATCCCCTACGAGCAGTACTTC
J: TRBJ1-6; V: TRBV19; size: once; D: -; CDR3: CASRTTSSYNSPLHF; DNA: TGTGCCAGTAGAACCACAAGCTCCTATAATTCACCCCTCCACTTT
J: TRBJ2-3; V: TRBV30; size: once; D: -; CDR3: CAWSPKRVSTDTQYF; DNA: TGTGCCTGGAGCCCGAAGCGGGTTAGCACAGATACGCAGTATTTT
J: TRBJ2-7; V: TRBV7-2; size: -; D: -; CDR3: CASSLAARSYEQYF; DNA: TGTGCCAGCAGCTTAGCGGCCAGGTCCTACGAGCAGTACTTC
J: TRBJ1-2; V: TRBV19; size: -; D: -; CDR3: CASSISTGTVNYGYTF; DNA: TGTGCCAGTAGTATATCGACAGGCACCGTTAACTATGGCTACACCTTC
J: TRBJ1-2; V: TRBV5-6; size: few; D: -; CDR3: CASSLEQTAYGYTF; DNA: TGTGCCAGCAGCTTGGAACAGACAGCGTATGGCTACACCTTC
J: TRBJ1-1; V: TRBV29-1; size: few; D: TRBD1; CDR3: CSVERGRGNTEAFF; DNA: TGCAGCGTTGAGAGGGGGCGAGGGAACACTGAAGCTTTCTTT
J: TRBJ2-1; V: TRBV6-1; size: -; D: TRBD2; CDR3: CASSEGGGANEQFF; DNA: TGTGCCAGCAGTGAAGGCGGGGGGGCCAATGAGCAGTTCTTC
J: TRBJ2-7; V: TRBV19; size: -; D: TRBD2; CDR3: CSSGNSYEQYF; DNA: TGTTCTAGCGGGAACTCCTACGAGCAGTACTTC
J: TRBJ2-7; V: TRBV6-1; size: -; D: -; CDR3: CASSEEPYYEQYF; DNA: TGTGCCAGCAGTGAAGAGCCATACTACGAGCAGTACTTC
J: TRBJ1-2; V: TRBV19; size: -; D: TRBD1; CDR3: CASSTRQGEGYTF; DNA: TGTGCCAGTAGTACGCGACAGGGAGAGGGCTACACCTTC